Listed below are T cell receptor beta chains from one sample, sequenced in a study of OX40 agonist ivuxolimab in advanced cancers. The method was immunoSEQ multiplex PCR; TCRdb's version includes in-frame clones alone and lacks a portion of them. The table includes 55,000 to 70,000 clones, approximately 83% detected once. The sample here was CD4+ or CD8+ T cells sorted from blood, taken in a trial of the OX40 agonist ivuxolimab. These receptors came from an adult with an advanced solid tumor such as melanoma, head and neck, liver or kidney cancer. CDR3s leave out the opening cysteine and the closing phenylalanine or tryptophan. A D gene is named only where the DNA matches it firmly.

>TRBJ2-7|TRBV21-1|.
ASSKAPPRVTYEQY
>TRBJ1-6|TRBV28|.
ASTSPGVDSPLH
>TRBJ2-7|TRBV2|.
ASRGSGLSYEQY
>TRBJ1-1|TRBV20-1|.
SASPNTEAF
>TRBJ2-2|TRBV5-4|.
ASNPGANTGELF
>TRBJ2-3|TRBV18|.
ASSLGGVGTDTQY
>TRBJ1-2|TRBV4-1|.
ASSQDQRTYGYT
>TRBJ2-3|TRBV9|TRBD2
ASSAAGTSVTDTQY
>TRBJ2-7|TRBV11-2|TRBD2
ASSLGGSSYEQY
>TRBJ1-1|TRBV6-1|TRBD1
ASSARDRDRAF
>TRBJ2-7|TRBV2|TRBD1
ASTTETGPTYEQY
>TRBJ2-2|TRBV5-4|TRBD1
ASSLGQGNTGELF
>TRBJ2-1|TRBV5-1|.
ASSLQRGDNEQF
>TRBJ2-5|TRBV6-1|.
ASSVQAGSWETQY
>TRBJ2-1|TRBV6-1|TRBD2
ASSEANRGLAGSKYNEQF
>TRBJ1-5|TRBV30|.
AWSVRGLFNQPQH
>TRBJ1-5|TRBV6-1|.
ASRLGHFVNQPQH
>TRBJ2-1|TRBV6-6|.
ASRTGTSRF
>TRBJ2-5|TRBV7-8|.
ASSLPRAETQY
>TRBJ2-7|TRBV7-2|.
ASSPPTIVRANEQY
>TRBJ2-7|TRBV6-1|TRBD2
AISESPSGGLYEQY
>TRBJ1-5|TRBV25-1|.
ASRADSNQPQH
>TRBJ1-1|TRBV19|.
ASSATVNTEAF
>TRBJ1-1|TRBV2|.
ASRGWTAGGEAF
>TRBJ1-2|TRBV28|TRBD1
ASRQAQGAKGYT
>TRBJ2-3|TRBV28|TRBD1
ASSRQGSTQY
>TRBJ1-2|TRBV28|.
AGGDGHNYGYT
>TRBJ2-3|TRBV6-6|TRBD1
ASSARDRGQDTQY
>TRBJ2-1|TRBV12-5|TRBD1
ASGSFETGGSNEQF